This is a list of T cell receptor beta chains from one sample in a study of blood T cells in healthy people across ages. TCRdb re-called the 5' RACE reads through MiXCR, storing one row per CDR3 protein. The sample consists of about 1.4 million distinct CDR3 sequences, around 59% of them appearing once. The sequenced material came from blood. These receptors all stem from a man younger than 30 in good health. The CDR3 runs from the conserved cysteine through the conserved F or W. The D gene is left open where the match is weak. Size is omitted from some rows. Given values are once, few, many or a class for expanded clones.

TRBV20-1,TRBD1,TRBJ1-3,NA,TGCAGTGCTCCTCAAACCGGGACAGGGGCTTACACCATATATTTT,CSAPQTGTGAYTIYF
TRBV4-3,NA,TRBJ2-7,NA,TGCGCCAGCAGCCAAGATCTGGGGGGCGAGCAGTACTTC,CASSQDLGGEQYF
TRBV20-1,NA,TRBJ2-2,NA,TGCAGTGCCCCCCATACCCTTGTCCTTCCAAACACCGGGGAGCTGTTTTTT,CSAPHTLVLPNTGELFF
TRBV20-1,TRBD2,TRBJ2-7,NA,TGCAGTGCCCCCAGCGGGGGGTCCATGTACGAGCAGTACTTC,CSAPSGGSMYEQYF
TRBV5-1,TRBD2,TRBJ2-1,NA,TGCGCCAGCAGCTATCAGCTGACTAGCGGGGCCCTCCTCTACAATGAGCAGTTCTTC,CASSYQLTSGALLYNEQFF
TRBV18,NA,TRBJ2-5,few,TGTGCCAGCTCACCAGAAGGCTCGAGCCAAGAGACCCAGTACTTC,CASSPEGSSQETQYF
TRBV6-2/TRBV6-3,NA,TRBJ2-7,NA,TGTGCCAGCAGGCCGGCCAGGGGATCTAACGAGCAGTACTTC,CASRPARGSNEQYF
TRBV12-3/TRBV12-4,TRBD2,TRBJ2-7,NA,TGTGCCAGCAGTTTAGTGGGTAGCGGGAAGTACTACGAGCAGTACTTC,CASSLVGSGKYYEQYF
TRBV12-5,TRBD1,TRBJ1-5,NA,TGTGCTAGTGGTTTATGGGACAGGGCTCATCAGCCCCAGCATTTT,CASGLWDRAHQPQHF
TRBV25-1,NA,TRBJ1-6,few,TGTGCCAGCCACAGGGCTAACTCACCCCTCCACTTT,CASHRANSPLHF
TRBV4-1,NA,TRBJ2-4,few,TGCGCCAGCAGCCAAGGTTCAAACATTCAGTACTTC,CASSQGSNIQYF
TRBV7-9,NA,TRBJ2-5,NA,TGTGCCAGCACCAACCTGATAGAGACCCAGTACTTC,CASTNLIETQYF
TRBV29-1,NA,TRBJ2-5,NA,TGCAGCTTTGAAATCGGTGAGCCTATCTCCGGGGAGACCCAGTACTTC,CSFEIGEPISGETQYF
TRBV6-5,NA,TRBJ2-2,NA,TGTGCCAGCAGTTACGCCAGGGGCGAAGGGACCGGGGAGCTGTTTTTT,CASSYARGEGTGELFF
TRBV11-3,NA,TRBJ2-3,once,TGTGCCAGCAGCTTAGTGGCGGCTAGCACAGATACGCAGTATTTT,CASSLVAASTDTQYF
TRBV29-1,NA,TRBJ2-5,many,TGCAGCGTTGAGGTTTCATCTCAAGAGACCCAGTACTTC,CSVEVSSQETQYF
TRBV27,TRBD2,TRBJ2-7,NA,TGTGCCAGCAGTTATCTAGCGGGGGGTTACAATGAGCAGTACTTC,CASSYLAGGYNEQYF
TRBV6-2/TRBV6-3,TRBD2,TRBJ2-5,NA,TGTGCCAGCACATATACCACTTTCGGGACTAAAGAGACCCAGTACTTC,CASTYTTFGTKETQYF
TRBV14,NA,TRBJ2-1,NA,TGTGCCAGCAGCTACGGACTCTCATTAATCTACAATGAGCAGTTCTTC,CASSYGLSLIYNEQFF
TRBV7-2,NA,TRBJ2-4,few,TGTGCCAGCAGCGTAGCGCGGGCAGGGGACATTCAGTACTTC,CASSVARAGDIQYF
TRBV24-1,NA,TRBJ2-5,NA,TGTGCCACCAGTGAATCAGGGGCGGCGGTGCAAGAGACCCAGTACTTC,CATSESGAAVQETQYF
TRBV12-3/TRBV12-4,TRBD2,TRBJ2-7,NA,TGTGCCAGCAGTATAGGACTAGCGGGAGCGGCAGAGATCCAGTACTTC,CASSIGLAGAAEIQYF
TRBV25-1,TRBD2,TRBJ2-3,NA,TGTGCCAGCAGTCTTGGGAACGGGGGGAGCACAGATACGCAGTATTTT,CASSLGNGGSTDTQYF
TRBV29-1,NA,TRBJ1-3,NA,TGCAGCGGTGTTGGGAGCTCTGGAAACACCATATATTTT,CSGVGSSGNTIYF
TRBV5-1,NA,TRBJ1-2,NA,TGCGCCAGCAGCTGGGGACCAGGGGATGCTGGCTACACCTTC,CASSWGPGDAGYTF
TRBV28,TRBD1,TRBJ2-7,NA,TGTGCCAGCAGCTCACCGGGACAGGGAAATTACGAGCAGTACTTC,CASSSPGQGNYEQYF
TRBV29-1,TRBD2,TRBJ2-7,NA,TGCAGCGTTGCTCTAGCGGGAAACAATGGGCAGTACTTC,CSVALAGNNGQYF
TRBV25-1,NA,TRBJ1-1,few,TGTGCCAGCAGTGAAGTAGGGGTGAACACTGAAGCTTTCTTT,CASSEVGVNTEAFF
TRBV12-3/TRBV12-4,NA,TRBJ2-1,NA,TGTGCCAGCAGTTTAGCTCTTCCTAAAAATGAGCAGTTCTTC,CASSLALPKNEQFF
TRBV6-2/TRBV6-3,TRBD1,TRBJ2-7,NA,TGTGCCAGCAGCAACATCCGGGGACAGGAGGTCTACGAGCAGTACTTC,CASSNIRGQEVYEQYF
TRBV20-1,NA,TRBJ1-1,few,TGCAGTGCTAGAGATAGGATGGGGCGACAGGAAGCTTTCTTT,CSARDRMGRQEAFF
TRBV18,NA,TRBJ2-3,NA,TGTGCCAGCCCAAAGGACGAACGCCCAGATACGCAGTATTTT,CASPKDERPDTQYF
TRBV20-1,NA,TRBJ2-3,few,TGCAGTGCTAGGGTAGAGGGGTGGAACACAGATACGCAGTATTTT,CSARVEGWNTDTQYF
TRBV7-2,TRBD2,TRBJ2-1,few,TGTGCCAGCCGTGGGGGGGTCAGGAGCTCCTACAATGAGCAGTTCTTC,CASRGGVRSSYNEQFF
TRBV28,NA,TRBJ1-2,NA,TGTGCCAGCAGTTATGACAGCTATGGCTACACCTTC,CASSYDSYGYTF
TRBV7-9,NA,TRBJ2-3,once,TGTGCCAGCAGCTTAGCGGAGTTAAGCACAGATACGCAGTATTTT,CASSLAELSTDTQYF
TRBV4-2,NA,TRBJ2-5,few,TGTGCCAGCAGCTTCCCAGACGAGGGGGAGACCCAGTACTTC,CASSFPDEGETQYF
TRBV6-1,NA,TRBJ2-5,once,TGTGCCAGCAGGGCACTAGATTACAATGAGCAGTACTTC,CASRALDYNEQYF
TRBV4-1,NA,TRBJ1-5,once,TGCGCCAGCGCCGACCTCGCTTATTCGGATCAGCCCCAGCATTTT,CASADLAYSDQPQHF
TRBV4-2,TRBD1,TRBJ2-7,NA,TGTGCCAGCAGCAACACAAAGACAGGGCCTTTCGGCGAGCAGTACTTC,CASSNTKTGPFGEQYF
TRBV20-1,NA,TRBJ2-7,NA,TGCAGCCAAAGGGGTAGCGGCTCCTACGAGCAGTACTTC,CSQRGSGSYEQYF
TRBV12-3/TRBV12-4,NA,TRBJ1-5,NA,TGTGCCAGCACCCACAGGGCTCGTCAGCCCCAGCATTTT,CASTHRARQPQHF
TRBV5-5,TRBD1,TRBJ1-1,NA,TGTGCCAGCAGCCTTCTGGACAGGGTGAACACTGAAGCTTTCTTT,CASSLLDRVNTEAFF
TRBV4-3,NA,TRBJ2-1,NA,TGCGCCAGCAGCCAAGATAGGCGCAGCGCTCCCGAGCAGTTCTTC,CASSQDRRSAPEQFF
TRBV27,NA,TRBJ2-7,NA,TGTGCCAGCAGTTTTACTTCCAAAGCCACAGACGAGCAGTACTTC,CASSFTSKATDEQYF
TRBV4-2,TRBD2,TRBJ2-7,NA,TGTGCCAGCAGCCCCCCAGGACTAGCGACCCTCTACGAGCAGTACTTC,CASSPPGLATLYEQYF
TRBV7-9,NA,TRBJ1-5,NA,TGTGCCAGCAGTCAGCGGACAGAGGGGCAGCCCCAGCATTTT,CASSQRTEGQPQHF
TRBV12-3/TRBV12-4,NA,TRBJ2-1,NA,TGTGCCAGCAGTTTACCCCGGAGCGAGCAGTTCTTC,CASSLPRSEQFF
TRBV4-3,TRBD2,TRBJ2-5,NA,TGCGCCAGCAGCCGAGACGGGACTACTGAAGAGACCCAGTACTTC,CASSRDGTTEETQYF
TRBV29-1,NA,TRBJ2-1,few,TGCAGCGTTGCTCATAACCTTTACAATGAGCAGTTCTTC,CSVAHNLYNEQFF
TRBV29-1,NA,TRBJ2-3,NA,TGCAGCGCTCAGTTGACAGGCACAGATACGCAGTATTTT,CSAQLTGTDTQYF
TRBV6-5,NA,TRBJ2-5,NA,TGTGCCAGCAGTTACTCAGGCGGGTATGAGACCCAGTACTTC,CASSYSGGYETQYF
TRBV7-9,NA,TRBJ1-2,NA,TGTGCCAGCAGCTTCGAACCCACCCGGGGCTATGGCTACACCTTC,CASSFEPTRGYGYTF
TRBV27,NA,TRBJ2-7,NA,TGTGCCAGCAGTTTCCGGGGGCCAACTCACGAGCAGTACTTC,CASSFRGPTHEQYF
TRBV10-3,NA,TRBJ2-1,few,TGTGCCATCGCCGGGACTCACCTCGAGGAGCAGTTCTTC,CAIAGTHLEEQFF
TRBV6-5,NA,TRBJ2-7,NA,TGCGCCAGCAGTTACGGACAGATACAGTCCTACGAGCAGTACTTC,CASSYGQIQSYEQYF
TRBV6-2/TRBV6-3,TRBD2,TRBJ2-7,NA,TGTGCCAGCAGGGCGGGACTAGCCGCCGAGCAGTACTTC,CASRAGLAAEQYF